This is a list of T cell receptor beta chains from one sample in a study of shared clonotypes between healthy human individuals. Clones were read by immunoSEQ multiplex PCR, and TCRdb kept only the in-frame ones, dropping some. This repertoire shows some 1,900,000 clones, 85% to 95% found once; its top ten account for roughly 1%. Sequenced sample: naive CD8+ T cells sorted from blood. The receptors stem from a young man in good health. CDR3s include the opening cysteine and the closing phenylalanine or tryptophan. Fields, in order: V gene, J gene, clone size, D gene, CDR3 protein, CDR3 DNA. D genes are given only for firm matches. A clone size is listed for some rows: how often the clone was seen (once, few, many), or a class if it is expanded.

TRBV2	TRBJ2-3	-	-	CASISSGTDTQYF	TGTGCCAGCATTTCGTCGGGAACAGATACGCAGTATTTT
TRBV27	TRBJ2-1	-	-	CASSPHRSSYNEQFF	TGTGCCAGCAGCCCTCATAGAAGCTCCTACAATGAGCAGTTCTTC
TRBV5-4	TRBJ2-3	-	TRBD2	CASSGGLARSTDTQYF	TGTGCCAGCAGCGGCGGACTAGCGAGAAGCACAGATACGCAGTATTTT
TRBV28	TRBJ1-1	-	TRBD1	CASSLRGTAEAFF	TGTGCCAGCAGTTTAAGAGGGACAGCTGAAGCTTTCTTT
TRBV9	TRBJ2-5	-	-	CASSAEGLSWQETQYF	TGTGCCAGCAGCGCCGAGGGGCTATCCTGGCAAGAGACCCAGTACTTC
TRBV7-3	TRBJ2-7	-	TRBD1	CASSPGQGYEQYF	TGTGCCAGCAGTCCCGGACAGGGGTACGAGCAGTACTTC
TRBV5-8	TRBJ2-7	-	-	CASSLTRDEQYF	TGTGCCAGCAGCTTGACTCGGGACGAGCAGTACTTC
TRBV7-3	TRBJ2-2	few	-	CASSLEGRRTGELFF	TGTGCCAGCAGCTTAGAGGGGAGGCGCACCGGGGAGCTGTTTTTT
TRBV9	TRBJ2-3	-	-	CASSEGDYIGADTQYF	TGTGCCAGCAGCGAGGGGGACTATATCGGCGCAGATACGCAGTATTTT
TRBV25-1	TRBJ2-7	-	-	CASSEMGRYEQYF	TGTGCCAGCAGTGAAATGGGTAGATACGAGCAGTACTTC
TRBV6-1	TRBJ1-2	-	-	CASSERDRFYGYTF	TGTGCCAGCAGTGAACGTGACAGATTCTATGGCTACACCTTC
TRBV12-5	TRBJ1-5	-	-	CASGLVLGAGSNQPQHF	TGTGCTAGTGGTTTGGTACTGGGTGCAGGTAGCAATCAGCCCCAGCATTTT
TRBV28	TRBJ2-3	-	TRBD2	CASSFRLLAGGPTDTQYF	TGTGCCAGCAGTTTCCGGTTACTAGCGGGGGGACCTACAGATACGCAGTATTTT
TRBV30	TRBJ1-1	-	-	CAWSGEGLTPAFF	TGTGCCTGGAGCGGCGAGGGGCTGACACCGGCTTTCTTT
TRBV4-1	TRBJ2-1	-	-	CASSQELAGGQLNEQFF	TGCGCCAGCAGCCAAGAATTGGCCGGGGGACAGCTCAATGAGCAGTTCTTC
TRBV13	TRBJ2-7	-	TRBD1	CASSENRGGAVGSEQYF	TGTGCCAGCAGCGAGAACAGGGGTGGCGCCGTGGGATCGGAGCAGTACTTC
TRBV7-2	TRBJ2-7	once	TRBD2	CASSSASFREGLAEQYF	TGTGCCAGCAGCTCCGCCAGCTTCCGGGAGGGTCTGGCCGAGCAGTACTTC
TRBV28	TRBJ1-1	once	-	CASTTVQIWGATWGTEAFF	TGTGCCAGCACCACCGTGCAAATATGGGGGGCTACCTGGGGCACTGAAGCTTTCTTT
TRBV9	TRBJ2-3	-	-	CASSEEGGQSTDTQYF	TGTGCCAGCAGCGAGGAAGGAGGACAGAGCACAGATACGCAGTATTTT
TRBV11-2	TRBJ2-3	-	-	CASSESPSEYTDTQYF	TGTGCCAGCAGCGAGTCCCCTAGCGAGTACACAGATACGCAGTATTTT
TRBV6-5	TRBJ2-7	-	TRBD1	CASSDRGRAIYEQYF	TGTGCCAGCAGCGACAGGGGCAGGGCCATTTACGAGCAGTACTTC
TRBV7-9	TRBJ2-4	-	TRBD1	CASSFRWDRENIQYF	TGTGCCAGCAGCTTTAGATGGGACAGAGAAAACATTCAGTACTTC
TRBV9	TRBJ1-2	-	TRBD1	CASSVAVAGGDGYTF	TGTGCCAGCAGCGTAGCAGTGGCAGGGGGGGACGGCTACACCTTC
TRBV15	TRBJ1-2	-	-	CATSRGGDDGPFYGYTF	TGTGCCACCAGCAGAGGAGGCGACGACGGACCGTTCTATGGCTACACCTTC
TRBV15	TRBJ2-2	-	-	CATSAQSSGSGELFF	TGTGCCACCAGCGCCCAGAGTTCGGGGTCCGGGGAGCTGTTTTTT
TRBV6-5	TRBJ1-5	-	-	CASSLTGGSNQPQHF	TGTGCCAGCAGTCTCACGGGGGGGAGCAATCAGCCCCAGCATTTT
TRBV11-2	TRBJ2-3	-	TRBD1	CASSLVSMTGIFTDTQYF	TGTGCCAGCAGCTTAGTCTCCATGACAGGGATTTTCACAGATACGCAGTATTTT
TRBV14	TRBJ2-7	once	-	CASSPGQGGYYEQYF	TGTGCCAGCAGCCCGGGTCAGGGAGGTTACTACGAGCAGTACTTC
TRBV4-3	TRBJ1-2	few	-	CASSQDRGEANYGYTF	TGCGCCAGCAGCCAAGATAGGGGCGAAGCTAACTATGGCTACACCTTC
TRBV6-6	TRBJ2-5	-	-	CASSLSGTEETQYF	TGTGCCAGCAGTCTAAGCGGGACAGAAGAGACCCAGTACTTC
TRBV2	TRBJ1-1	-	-	CASSEGDALNTEAFF	TGTGCCAGCAGTGAAGGGGACGCCCTGAACACTGAAGCTTTCTTT
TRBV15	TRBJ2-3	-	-	CATSKALGREATDTQYF	TGTGCCACCAGCAAGGCCCTCGGCAGGGAGGCCACAGATACGCAGTATTTT
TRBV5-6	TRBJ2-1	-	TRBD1	CASSFLTGANNEQFF	TGTGCCAGCAGCTTCCTGACAGGGGCGAACAATGAGCAGTTCTTC
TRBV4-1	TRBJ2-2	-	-	CASSQEAGLTGELFF	TGCGCCAGCAGCCAAGAGGCGGGACTCACCGGGGAGCTGTTTTTT
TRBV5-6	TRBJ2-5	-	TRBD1	CASSLGTTGSETQYF	TGTGCCAGCAGCTTGGGAACGACAGGGTCGGAGACCCAGTACTTC
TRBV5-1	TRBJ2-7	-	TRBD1	CASSTGQGYEQYF	TGCGCCAGCAGTACCGGACAGGGCTACGAGCAGTACTTC
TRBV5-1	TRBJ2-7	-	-	CASGFGSTYEQYF	TGCGCCAGCGGCTTTGGCAGTACCTACGAGCAGTACTTC